The TCR beta chain described here comes from a study of CD8 T cells in Susac syndrome. Random-hexamer reverse transcription was applied to about 0.5 to 1 ug RNA. MiXCR, run by TCRdb on the immunoSEQ multiplex PCR reads, gives a single entry per CDR3 protein. The table lists 250,000 to 350,000 distinct CDR3 sequences, about 90% of them singletons, with less than 0.08% in the top ten. The CDR3 has 17 amino acids. Trimming removed 4 bases at V and 2 bases at J, with 20 bases between. Germline V gene data show CDR1 as MGHRA and CDR2 as YSYEKL. The clonotype originates from a human donor with multiple sclerosis. The source material was CD4+ T cells from PBMCs. This rearrangement joins TRBV4-1 to TRBJ1-2; D gene ambiguous. CDR3 sequence: CASSRAMEGLRNYGYTF. The CDR3 DNA reads as TGCGCCAGCAGCCGAGCTATGGAGGGTCTCCGAAACTATGGCTACACCTTC.